These T cell receptor beta chains were read from a single sample in a study of blood T cell repertoires in COVID-19. The repertoire was sequenced with immunoSEQ multiplex PCR; TCRdb's copy has only in-frame clones and lacks some. The sample records roughly 66,000 clones, roughly 82% being singletons. Sequencing was done on a sample of peripheral blood. These receptors all stem from a man between 60 and 75 years old with acute or convalescent COVID-19. Both conserved end residues are part of each CDR3. A D gene is named only where the DNA matches it firmly. The size field is filled for only some rows; it gives once, few, many or a size class.

CDR3: CASRPSGRGYTF; DNA: TGTGCCAGTAGACCTTCAGGTCGGGGCTACACCTTC; V: TRBV19; J: TRBJ1-2; D: .; size: few
CDR3: CSVETGGFDEQYF; DNA: TGCAGCGTTGAAACAGGGGGCTTCGACGAGCAGTACTTC; V: TRBV29-1; J: TRBJ2-7; D: TRBD1; size: .
CDR3: CASSAPRGYLEKLFF; DNA: TGTGCCAGCAGCGCACCGAGGGGGTACCTCGAAAAACTGTTTTTT; V: TRBV7-9; J: TRBJ1-4; D: .; size: .
CDR3: CATSDPGTGFGTPQHF; DNA: TGTGCCACCAGTGACCCCGGGACAGGGTTTGGTACGCCCCAGCATTTT; V: TRBV24-1; J: TRBJ1-5; D: TRBD1; size: .
CDR3: CATSGGSGGESDTQYF; DNA: TGTGCCACCAGTGGGGGTTCGGGGGGCGAGTCAGATACGCAGTATTTT; V: TRBV24-1; J: TRBJ2-3; D: .; size: .
CDR3: CASSVGGAATDTQYF; DNA: TGTGCCAGCAGCGTAGGCGGGGCCGCCACAGATACGCAGTATTTT; V: TRBV9; J: TRBJ2-3; D: .; size: once
CDR3: CASSPSTGSAFF; DNA: TGTGCCAGCAGCCCCAGCACAGGGAGTGCTTTCTTT; V: TRBV7-2; J: TRBJ1-1; D: .; size: once
CDR3: CASSKALGAAGELFF; DNA: TGTGCCAGCAGCAAAGCGTTAGGGGCCGCCGGGGAGCTGTTTTTT; V: TRBV6-2/TRBV6-3; J: TRBJ2-2; D: .; size: .
CDR3: CASSLANKWDRGYYGYTF; DNA: TGTGCCAGCAGCTTAGCGAATAAGTGGGACAGGGGGTACTATGGCTACACCTTC; V: TRBV7-9; J: TRBJ1-2; D: TRBD1; size: once
CDR3: CASSLYKGASDTQYF; DNA: TGTGCCAGCAGCTTATATAAGGGGGCTTCGGATACGCAGTATTTT; V: TRBV7-9; J: TRBJ2-3; D: TRBD1; size: few
CDR3: CASSLALLAGNYNEQFF; DNA: TGTGCCAGCAGCTTAGCGCTTCTAGCGGGGAACTACAATGAGCAGTTCTTC; V: TRBV11-1; J: TRBJ2-1; D: TRBD2; size: .
CDR3: CASSQEKQRRTDTQYF; DNA: TGTGCCAGCAGCCAAGAGAAGCAGCGACGCACAGATACGCAGTATTTT; V: TRBV3-1/TRBV3-2; J: TRBJ2-3; D: .; size: .
CDR3: CASSDQDIQTSNQYF; DNA: TGTGCCAGCAGTGATCAGGACATTCAAACGAGCAACCAGTACTTC; V: TRBV2; J: TRBJ2-7; D: .; size: .
CDR3: CASSGAGTGPSGANVLTF; DNA: TGTGCCAGCAGCGGAGCCGGGACAGGACCCTCTGGGGCCAACGTCCTGACTTTC; V: TRBV6-2/TRBV6-3; J: TRBJ2-6; D: TRBD1; size: .
CDR3: CASSLYRLNQPQHF; DNA: TGTGCCAGCAGCTTGTACCGACTCAATCAGCCCCAGCATTTT; V: TRBV5-6; J: TRBJ1-5; D: .; size: .
CDR3: CAWIGATNEKLFF; DNA: TGTGCCTGGATAGGAGCAACTAATGAAAAACTGTTTTTT; V: TRBV30; J: TRBJ1-4; D: .; size: .
CDR3: CASGGFNEKLFF; DNA: TGTGCCAGCGGAGGGTTCAATGAAAAACTGTTTTTT; V: TRBV25-1; J: TRBJ1-4; D: .; size: many
CDR3: CASSQESNQPQHF; DNA: TGTGCCAGCAGCCAGGAGAGTAATCAGCCCCAGCATTTT; V: TRBV3-1/TRBV3-2; J: TRBJ1-5; D: .; size: .
CDR3: CASSPGQGKAYEQYF; DNA: TGTGCCAGCTCACCGGGACAGGGGAAAGCCTACGAGCAGTACTTC; V: TRBV18; J: TRBJ2-7; D: TRBD1; size: .
CDR3: CASSYIPDRVTYGYTF; DNA: TGTGCCAGCAGTTACATTCCCGACAGGGTAACGTACGGCTACACCTTC; V: TRBV6-6; J: TRBJ1-2; D: TRBD1; size: .